The 16 T cell receptor beta chains below were found in one sample sequenced in a study of cytomegalovirus exposure and HLA in healthy donors. Produced via immunoSEQ multiplex PCR; TCRdb's table is partial and in-frame only. Found here are over 150,000 clones, 86% of them singletons; the top ten hold around 2.1%. Sequenced: PBMCs. Source of these receptors: a woman younger than 30 in good health and CMV-seronegative.

This chain uses TRBV18 with TRBJ2-5; 9 bases are a match to TRBD1. This CDR3 has 14 amino acids. The V and J ends lost 2 bases and 4 bases, in that order; junction bases with no gene match: 2. Germline CDR1 KGHSH, CDR2 LQKENI. The CDR3 region is CASSPGTGRETQYF. The CDR3 bases are TGTGCCAGCTCACCAGGGACAGGGAGAGAGACCCAGTACTTC.

This clone was found a few times. The chain combines TRBV6-5 with TRBJ2-7; 8 positions agree with TRBD2. Trimming at V came to 4 bases and at J to 9 bases, leaving 17 bases not matched to a gene. CDR3 size: 16 residues. Germline CDR1 MNHEY, CDR2 SVGAGI. The CDR3: CASSSLEAGRRGGQYF. CDR3 bases: TGTGCCAGCAGTTCTCTTGAAGCGGGGCGCCGGGGGGGGCAGTACTTC.

The gene calls are TRBV25-1 and TRBJ1-1, with D possibly being TRBD1 (6 bases). The CDR3 totals 14 residues. V was trimmed by 3 bases and J by 11 bases, leaving 19 bases between them. In germline, CDR1 is MGHDK, CDR2 SYGVNS. The CDR3 DNA sequence: TGTGCCAGCAGTGACGCTACGCTGACAGGCGGTGCTTTCTTT. The encoded protein is CASSDATLTGGAFF.

The rearrangement joins TRBV14 to TRBJ1-1, with no clear D. CDR1 is SGHDN, CDR2 FVKESK, per germline. The ends were cut back, 1 base at V and 2 bases at J, with 11 bases in the middle. CDR3 length: 15 residues. CDR3 in amino acids: CASSQVRNPNTEAFF. The CDR3 region has the DNA TGTGCCAGCAGCCAAGTGCGCAACCCTAACACTGAAGCTTTCTTT. The full variable domain, rest sourced from reference TRBV14 and TRBJ1-1, is EAGVTQFPSHSVIEKGQTVTLRCDPISGHDNLYWYRRVMGKEIKFLLHFVKESKQDESGMPNNRFLAERTGGTYSTLKVQPAELEDSGVYFCASSQVRNPNTEAFFGQGTRLTVV.

The J gene is TRBJ1-2, the V gene TRBV29-1, with 7 bases matching TRBD1. The CDR3 extends over 14 amino acids. Trimming took 5 bases from V and 4 from J; bases not matched to a gene: 10. Per germline, CDR1 SQVTM and CDR2 ANQGSEA. CDR3 bases: TGCAGCGTTCATGGGACAGAAACTTTCTATGGCTACACCTTC. This sequence encodes CSVHGTETFYGYTF.

The J gene is TRBJ1-2, the V gene TRBV29-1; the match to TRBD1 covers 7 bases. The CDR3 covers 14 residues. Germline trimming cut 7 bases from V and 2 bases from J; bases unmatched to any gene: 10. Germline V gene data show CDR1 as SQVTM and CDR2 as ANQGSEA. The chain's CDR3 is CSAQGGSLNYGYTF. DNA for the CDR3: TGCAGCGCTCAGGGGGGCAGCCTAAACTATGGCTACACCTTC. Supplemented by reference TRBV29-1 and TRBJ1-2, the full variable domain reads SAVISQKPSRDICQRGTSLTIQCQVDSQVTMMFWYRQQPGQSLTLIATANQGSEATYESGFVIDKFPISRPNLTFSTLTVSNMSPEDSSIYLCSAQGGSLNYGYTFGSGTRLTVV.

This chain joins TRBV27 and TRBJ2-7; TRBD1 is a possible D gene (5 bases). Trimming removed 1 base from V and 6 bases from J, with 10 bases in between. The germline gives CDR1 MNHEY, CDR2 SMNVEV (reference sequence). This CDR3 has 13 residues. DNA for the CDR3: TGTGCCAGCAGTTTATGGGGCGGCCGCGAGCAGTACTTC. Its translation is CASSLWGGREQYF.

The gene calls are TRBV6-1 and TRBJ2-1; tentative D call: TRBD1 (7 bases). The CDR3 extends over 14 amino acids. V was trimmed by 7 bases and J by 2 bases, leaving 12 bases between them. Germline V gene data show CDR1 as MNHNS and CDR2 as SASEGT. DNA of the CDR3: TGTGCCAGCATCCCAGGGGGGCCCTACAATGAGCAGTTCTTC. Translated, it gives CASIPGGPYNEQFF.

This rearrangement joins TRBV29-1 to TRBJ1-1; 7 nucleotides match TRBD1. Germline CDR1 is SQVTM and CDR2 is ANQGSEA. The CDR3 consists of 14 residues. V lost 6 bases to trimming and J lost 3 bases; unmatched junction nucleotides: 10. CDR3 DNA: TGCAGCGTAGGGGAGACAGGGAGACACACTGAAGCTTTCTTT. Translation: CSVGETGRHTEAFF.

The chain links TRBV4-1 to TRBJ1-4; TRBD1 matches 11 bases. Looked up from germline, CDR1 is MGHRA and CDR2 is YSYEKL. CDR3 size: 16 residues. With V trimmed by 4 bases and J by 10 bases, 11 bases remained unmatched. The CDR3 sequence is CASSLPGRTGGRKLFF. The CDR3 DNA reads TGCGCCAGCAGCCTTCCAGGACGGACAGGGGGCAGAAAACTGTTTTTT.

This clone was picked up a small number of times. V usage is TRBV6-5 and J usage is TRBJ1-3; D remains ambiguous. Trimming cost V 0 bases and J 0 bases, with 9 bases left between them. CDR3 length equals 16 residues. CDR1 MNHEY and CDR2 SVGAGI come from the germline V gene. The CDR3 DNA reads as TGTGCCAGCAGTTACTCAGCGCGGGTCTCTGGAAACACCATATATTTT. Residues: CASSYSARVSGNTIYF.

The CDR3 spells CASSLRTGPYEQYF. Here the CDR3 DNA reads TGTGCCAGCAGTCTCCGGACAGGGCCCTACGAGCAGTACTTC. The chain links TRBV6-1 to TRBJ2-5; TRBD1 agrees at 8 bases. The end of the DNA aligns better with TRBJ2-7, so the J call may be wrong. Germline V lookup: CDR1 MNHNS, CDR2 SASEGT. The CDR3 extends over 14 amino acids.

This CDR3 is CASSPGTGIYEQYF. DNA for the CDR3: TGTGCCAGCTCACCTGGGACAGGAATCTACGAGCAGTACTTC. The chain has TRBV18 and TRBJ2-7, with TRBD1 identical over 8 bases. Germline CDR1 reads KGHSH; CDR2 reads LQKENI. The CDR3 is made up of 14 amino acids. Trimming took 3 bases from V and 3 from J; bases not matched to a gene: 4.

The rearrangement links TRBV29-1 to TRBJ2-2; tentative D call: TRBD1 (5 bases). V lost 4 bases, J lost 3 bases, and 21 bases lay in between. CDR1 and CDR2 (germline): SQVTM, ANQGSEA. This CDR3 has 17 residues. The CDR3 DNA reads as TGCAGCGTTGGGGGCAGGGTTCATATTGGGGACACCGGGGAGCTGTTTTTT. Protein product: CSVGGRVHIGDTGELFF.

The chain has TRBV5-4 and TRBJ2-5; 9 bases agree with TRBD1. The CDR3 has 15 amino acids. Germline V CDR1 and CDR2: SGHNT, YYREEE (reference sequence). Trimming at V came to 2 bases and at J to 4 bases, leaving 6 bases not matched to a gene. The CDR3 spells CASSFGTGNGETQYF. The CDR3 nucleotides are TGTGCCAGCAGCTTCGGGACAGGGAACGGAGAGACCCAGTACTTC.

The genes are TRBV6-4 and TRBJ1-1; TRBD1 agrees at 8 bases. CDR1 MRHNA and CDR2 SNTAGT come from the germline V gene. This CDR3 has 13 amino acids. V gave up 3 bases and J gave up 7 bases; unmatched junction bases: 4. This CDR3 reads CASSDPQGGEAFF. The CDR3 DNA is TGTGCCAGCAGTGATCCACAGGGGGGTGAAGCTTTCTTT.